The present T cell receptor (beta chain) was sequenced within a study of T cells in Graves' hyperthyroidism and ophthalmopathy. Study-wide results and limits: Model predictions of ophthalmopathy came a median approximately 6.8 months before onset.

Diagnoses were established using clinical symptoms, serum thyroxine and TRAb, thyroid ultrasound and orbital computed tomography. This blood was taken when hyperthyroidism was first diagnosed, before any ophthalmopathy symptoms existed. This CDR3 comprises 14 residues. Germline V gene sequence: CDR1 SGHTS, CDR2 YDEGEE. The V segment lost 4 bases and the J segment 4 bases; nucleotides outside the gene matches: 8. Template material for amplifying TCR beta CDR3 regions consisted of RNA transcripts. First-round RT-PCR targeting the TCR CDR3 was performed with the HTBI primer set. TCRdb independently ran MiXCR on the multiplex PCR reads; one entry per CDR3 protein. The sample lists roughly 380,000 distinct CDR3 sequences, roughly 14% seen once, with 20% to 25% in the top ten. This clonotype showed up just a few times. Its antigen is not identified.

Sequenced input: blood. The source of this sequence is a man aged 30 to 39 with Graves' hyperthyroidism that later progressed to Graves' ophthalmopathy. The V and J genes are TRBV5-8 and TRBJ2-7; 7 nucleotides agree with TRBD1. Here the CDR3 DNA reads TGTGCCAGCAGCCAGACAGGGAACCGATACGAGCAGTACTTC. It yields the protein CASSQTGNRYEQYF.